One and the same sample provided the 10 T cell receptor beta chains below, sequenced in a study of cytomegalovirus exposure and HLA in healthy donors. Vbeta (60) and Jbeta (13) primers were used in the PCR. Here immunoSEQ multiplex PCR was the method, and the copy in TCRdb shows in-frame clones only, minus some. The sample lists about 89,000 clones; roughly 80% were seen once. Sequencing was carried out using PBMCs. The receptor source for this set is a man aged 25 to 40 in good health and CMV-seronegative.

The rearrangement links TRBV7-9 to TRBJ1-2; TRBD1 agrees at 9 bases. There are 15 residues in the CDR3. Germline trimming cut 2 bases from V and 4 bases from J; bases unmatched to any gene: 5. CDR1 is SEHNR and CDR2 is FQNEAQ in the germline V gene (reference sequence). CDR3 sequence: CASSLPGTGLYGYTF. The DNA for the CDR3 is TGTGCCAGCAGCTTACCCGGGACAGGGCTCTATGGCTACACCTTC. The variable domain in full, completed from reference TRBV7-9 and TRBJ1-2, reads DTGVSQNPRHKITKRGQNVTFRCDPISEHNRLYWYRQTLGQGPEFLTYFQNEAQLEKSRLLSDRFSAERPKGSFSTLEIQRTEQGDSAMYLCASSLPGTGLYGYTFGSGTRLTVV.

The chain employs TRBV7-9 and TRBJ2-7; TRBD2 might be the D (6 bases). Trimming removed 3 bases at V and 6 bases at J, with 24 bases between. CDR3 length: 17 residues. Germline CDR1 and CDR2: SEHNR and FQNEAQ (reference sequence). The DNA for the CDR3 is TGTGCCAGCAGCTTGGCCGTGGCCGGGACTGGGCCCATCGAGCAGTACTTC. Its protein product is CASSLAVAGTGPIEQYF.

This clone was picked up a small number of times. J is TRBJ1-3 and V is TRBV25-1; no clear D gene. Looked up from germline, CDR1 is MGHDK and CDR2 is SYGVNS. The CDR3 covers 12 residues. V was cut by 4 bases and J by 4 bases, with 5 bases left in between. In DNA form, the CDR3 reads TGTGCCAGCAGTGTGTCAGGAAACACCATATATTTT. It codes for CASSVSGNTIYF.

This clone was counted a few times. The rearrangement links TRBV2 to TRBJ2-7; D not certain. The V end was cut by 4 bases, the J end by 4 bases, with 14 bases between. The length of the CDR3 is 14 residues. Germline CDR1 is SNHLY and CDR2 is FYNNEI. The DNA for the CDR3 is TGTGCCAGCAGTGTTGAGACTGGTGCATACGAGCAGTACTTC. Residues: CASSVETGAYEQYF.

The DNA of the CDR3 is TGCGCCAGCAGCCAGACAGGCTTCTATGGCTACACCTTC. Its translation is CASSQTGFYGYTF. This sequence joins TRBV4-3 and TRBJ1-2; tentative D call: TRBD1 (6 bases). Germline CDR1 is LGHNA and CDR2 is YSLEER. V gave up 3 bases and J gave up 4 bases, with 9 bases separating them. The CDR3 is 13 amino acids.

This clone was found a few times. The gene calls are TRBV19 and TRBJ1-1; no definite D call. Germline assignment: CDR1 LNHDA and CDR2 SQIVND (reference sequence). The CDR3 extends over 12 amino acids. Trimming removed 10 bases from V and 3 bases from J, with 12 bases in between. In DNA, the CDR3 is TGTGCCACCGTGGGCCAATACACTGAAGCTTTCTTT. Translating it yields CATVGQYTEAFF.

CDR3 bases: TGTGCCAGCAGCTTAAGTGTGACATCCGGTGGCTACACCTTC. This sequence encodes CASSLSVTSGGYTF. The chain links TRBV7-9 to TRBJ1-2, with no clear D. The CDR3 has 14 residues. Trimming stripped 2 bases from V and 7 bases from J, with 14 bases between. Germline loops: CDR1 SEHNR, CDR2 FQNEAQ (reference sequence).

This chain connects TRBV4-1 to TRBJ2-3, with D maybe TRBD2 (6 bases). In germline, CDR1 is MGHRA, CDR2 YSYEKL. This CDR3 region has 15 residues. Trimming removed 4 bases at V and 2 bases at J, with 13 bases between. CDR3 sequence: CASSPVKGLTDTQYF. CDR3 bases: TGCGCCAGCAGCCCGGTAAAGGGACTCACAGATACGCAGTATTTT.

In its sample, this clone was seen once. The CDR3 loop reads CATSRRDRDHEQYF. CDR3 sequence (DNA): TGTGCCACCAGCAGGAGGGACAGGGACCACGAGCAGTACTTC. This chain links TRBV15 with TRBJ2-7, with 9 bases lining up with TRBD1. The V and J ends lost 3 bases and 5 bases, in that order; junction bases with no gene match: 5. CDR3 size: 14 residues. Germline CDR1 reads LNHNV; CDR2 reads YYDKDF (reference sequence). Complete variable domain (other parts from reference TRBV15 and TRBJ2-7): DAMVIQNPRYQVTQFGKPVTLSCSQTLNHNVMYWYQQKSSQAPKLLFHYYDKDFNNEADTPDNFQSRRPNTSFCFLDIRSPGLGDTAMYLCATSRRDRDHEQYFGPGTRLTVT.

The rearrangement links TRBV29-1 to TRBJ1-2; 7 nucleotides line up with TRBD1. The germline V gene encodes CDR1 SQVTM and CDR2 ANQGSEA. Germline trimming cut 4 bases from V and 4 bases from J; bases unmatched to any gene: 6. The CDR3 covers 13 residues. The CDR3 DNA follows: TGCAGCGTTGGGGGGACAGCTCCCTATGGCTACACCTTC. This sequence encodes CSVGGTAPYGYTF.